These 16 T cell receptor beta chains originate from one sample sequenced in a study of blood T cell repertoires in COVID-19. Data came from immunoSEQ multiplex PCR; TCRdb stores just in-frame clones and leaves some out. The sample holds about 120,000 clones; around 80% are singletons and the top ten take 7.5%. The sequenced material came from peripheral blood. The receptors were sampled from a man between 65 and 85 years old with active or convalescent COVID-19.

This chain links TRBV6-5 with TRBJ2-1; 13 bases line up with TRBD2. The CDR3 consists of 15 residues. The germline gives CDR1 MNHEY, CDR2 SVGAGI. V dropped 2 bases and J dropped 9; count of bases not matched to a gene: 4. The CDR3 DNA follows: TGTGCCAGCAGTTACGGGACTAGCGGGATGTTTGAGCAGTTCTTC. This codes for CASSYGTSGMFEQFF.

This clone was seen a few times. The chain combines TRBV7-2 with TRBJ2-2, with 16 bases fitting TRBD2. The CDR3 has 16 residues. CDR1 SGHTA and CDR2 FQGNSA come from the germline V gene. The V segment lost 6 bases and the J segment 5 bases; nucleotides outside the gene matches: 3. The CDR3 bases are TGTGCCAGCAGAGGGACTAGCGGGGGGGATACCGGGGAGCTGTTTTTT. Protein sequence: CASRGTSGGDTGELFF.

This clone showed up just once. The chain has TRBV7-2 and TRBJ2-3, with TRBD2 matching over 9 bases. With V trimmed by 1 base and J by 3 bases, 5 bases remained unmatched. Germline V CDR1 and CDR2: SGHTA, FQGNSA. This CDR3 comprises 16 residues. The CDR3 DNA reads TGTGCCAGCAGCTTAGGCGGGAGGGCCGGGACAGATACGCAGTATTTT. Translated, it gives CASSLGGRAGTDTQYF.

The chain recombines TRBV7-2 with TRBJ2-3; D unresolved. The CDR3 sequence is 15 residues long. Germline V CDR1 and CDR2: SGHTA, FQGNSA. V was shortened by 3 bases and J by 2 bases, with 12 bases between the two germline ends. CDR3 DNA sequence: TGTGCCAGCAGCTTTGGTAACTACCCCACAGATACGCAGTATTTT. Translated, it gives CASSFGNYPTDTQYF.

This chain connects TRBV5-6 to TRBJ1-3; D is possibly TRBD1 (6 bases). This CDR3 region has 15 residues. Trimming took 1 base from V and 6 from J, leaving 14 bases between them. Germline V CDR1 and CDR2: SGHDT, YYEEEE. Here the CDR3 DNA reads TGTGCCAGCAGCTTGTGGACAGCGCAAGTAAACACCATATATTTT. Its protein product is CASSLWTAQVNTIYF.

The rearrangement links TRBV19 to TRBJ2-7; 7 bases align to TRBD1. After removal of 3 bases from V and 7 bases from J, the junction contained 6 bases not matched to a gene. Germline assignment: CDR1 LNHDA and CDR2 SQIVND (reference sequence). The CDR3 is made up of 13 amino acids. Here the CDR3 reads CASSMGTATEQYF. CDR3 sequence (DNA): TGTGCCAGTAGTATGGGGACAGCCACAGAGCAGTACTTC.

This sequence joins TRBV6-5 and TRBJ2-7, with 9 bases identical to TRBD1. CDR1 and CDR2 from the germline V gene are MNHEY and SVGAGI. Unmatched junction bases numbered 9, after V lost 6 bases and J lost 6 bases. The CDR3 sequence is 14 residues long. CDR3 loop: CASRSPGQGTEQYF. The CDR3 DNA reads as TGTGCCAGCAGGTCACCGGGACAGGGTACCGAGCAGTACTTC.

This clone was seen just once. The V and J genes are TRBV2 and TRBJ1-1; 10 positions match TRBD1. J gave up 6 bases and V 10 bases, and 5 bases lay outside the gene matches. CDR1 and CDR2 (germline): SNHLY, FYNNEI. The CDR3 loop spans 12 amino acids. CDR3 region: CATRQGAAEAFF. The CDR3 DNA follows: TGTGCCACCAGACAGGGGGCCGCTGAAGCTTTCTTT.

The CDR3 sequence: CATKFGRNTEAFF. The CDR3 coding sequence is TGTGCCACCAAATTTGGGAGGAACACTGAAGCTTTCTTT. V usage is TRBV7-3 and J usage is TRBJ1-1; D is uncertain. V was pared by 10 bases and J by 1 base, with 13 bases between. Germline V gives CDR1 SGHTA, CDR2 FQGTGA. This CDR3 has 13 amino acids.

The chain combines TRBV19 with TRBJ1-5; 9 nucleotides align to TRBD1. Trimming at V came to 4 bases and at J to 5 bases, leaving 12 bases not matched to a gene. CDR3 length: 17 residues. CDR1 is LNHDA, CDR2 SQIVND, per germline (reference sequence). CDR3 loop: CASSKGPGQGNYQPQHF. In DNA form, the CDR3 reads TGTGCCAGTAGTAAGGGGCCGGGACAGGGCAACTATCAGCCCCAGCATTTT.

Concerning this clone itself: The same CDR3 can be traced to other DNA sequences in this sample. The chain joins TRBV29-1 to TRBJ2-7, with D possibly being TRBD1 (6 bases). This CDR3 has 11 residues. Trimming removed 6 bases from V and 2 bases from J, with 8 bases in between. Looked up from germline, CDR1 is SQVTM and CDR2 is ANQGSEA. The CDR3 loop reads CSVAGAYEQYF. CDR3 sequence (DNA): TGCAGCGTGGCAGGGGCCTACGAGCAGTACTTC.

V and J are TRBV5-1 and TRBJ2-7, with 9 positions matching TRBD2. Germline V lookup: CDR1 SGHRS, CDR2 YFSETQ. The CDR3 totals 14 residues. V was pared by 4 bases and J by 2 bases, with 4 bases of the junction left unmatched. CDR3 sequence: CASSLAGLPYEQYF. Written as DNA, the CDR3 is TGCGCCAGCAGCCTAGCGGGACTCCCCTACGAGCAGTACTTC.

This clone turned up a few times. The gene calls are TRBV5-1 and TRBJ1-1; D is undetermined. CDR1 SGHRS and CDR2 YFSETQ come from the germline V gene. Trimming removed 2 bases at V and 2 bases at J, with 16 bases between. CDR3 length equals 16 residues. CDR3 residues: CASSFSTETLNTEAFF. CDR3 in DNA: TGCGCCAGCAGCTTTTCCACGGAGACTTTAAACACTGAAGCTTTCTTT.

The rearrangement uses TRBV10-3 and TRBJ2-2, with D perhaps TRBD2 (7 bases). Germline lookup yields CDR1 ENHRY and CDR2 SYGVKD. V was shortened by 3 bases and J by 7 bases, with 18 bases between the two germline ends. The length of the CDR3 is 16 residues. The CDR3: CAISERAGHNHGELFF. The CDR3 region has the DNA TGTGCCATCAGTGAACGAGCGGGACACAATCACGGGGAGCTGTTTTTT.

The chain recombines TRBV6-6 with TRBJ2-1; unclear D gene. V was pared by 6 bases and J by 7 bases, with 13 bases between. CDR1 is MNHNY and CDR2 is SVGAGI in the germline V gene (reference sequence). This CDR3 has 13 residues. CDR3 bases: TGTGCCAGCAGCTCCGGTGGTCGGAATGAGCAGTTCTTC. Its translation is CASSSGGRNEQFF.

The chain recombines TRBV6-2 or TRBV6-3 with TRBJ1-1; D gene unclear. CDR3 size: 13 residues. V was trimmed by 0 bases and J by 4 bases, leaving 6 bases between them. Germline-derived CDR1 and CDR2 are MNHEY and SVGEGT. The CDR3, as DNA: TGTGCCAGCAGTTACTCATGGAGCACTGAAGCTTTCTTT. It yields the protein CASSYSWSTEAFF.